This T cell receptor (beta chain) was found in a study of shared clonotypes between healthy human individuals. Comment on this clone: As yet, its antigen is unknown.

Repertoires were generated with immunoSEQ multiplex PCR, while TCRdb's copy carries only in-frame clones and drops some. Found here are about 2 million clones, about 95% of them singletons; the top ten hold 1.1%. CD45RO-negative CD8 cells positively selected for CCR7 made up the naive population, which excluded terminally differentiated effector memory CD45RA+ cells. The donor population consisted of healthy HIV-negative adults with no recent acute infections or vaccinations. All of the donors resided in Nashville, Tennessee, and each was a Caucasian adult. Whole-study results and caveats: Estimated clonotype richness was generally higher in naive than memory subsets.

CDR1 and CDR2 (germline): MGHRA, YSYEKL. The CDR3 consists of 16 residues. V lost 1 base, J lost 0 bases, and 7 bases lay in between. The rearrangement links TRBV4-1 to TRBJ2-6, with D unresolved. Sequencing was done on a sample of naive CD8+ T cells sorted from blood. The origin of this receptor is a young man in good health. CDR3 sequence (DNA): TGCGCCAGCAGCCAAGGTCCGACCTCTGGGGCCAACGTCCTGACTTTC. It specifies CASSQGPTSGANVLTF.